This is a list of T cell receptor beta chains from one sample in a study of blood T cell repertoires in COVID-19. The repertoire was sequenced with immunoSEQ multiplex PCR; TCRdb's copy has only in-frame clones and lacks some. The sample lists about 170,000 clones, around 88% seen once, with about 4% in the top ten. The sample taken for sequencing was PBMCs or T cells enriched from blood (not recorded which). Receptor source: a woman between 45 and 65 years old in a cohort exposed to, infected with or recovered from COVID-19 (not recorded which). Each CDR3 is given with its conserved first and last residue. The D gene is left open where the match is weak. A row's size may be missing; if present it is once, few, many or a size class.

J,size,D,V,DNA,CDR3
TRBJ2-7,.,TRBD1,TRBV7-9,TGTGCCAGCAGCTTAGCTTCGGCAGGGGGCGTATACGAGCAGTACTTC,CASSLASAGGVYEQYF
TRBJ1-4,.,TRBD1,TRBV19,TGTGCCAGTAGTGGGGGACAGGGCCTGGCGGAAAAACTGTTTTTT,CASSGGQGLAEKLFF
TRBJ1-5,.,.,TRBV3-1/TRBV3-2,TGTGCCAGCAGCCAGTTTCCTGATCAGCCCCAGCATTTT,CASSQFPDQPQHF
TRBJ2-7,.,.,TRBV28,TGTGCCAGCAGTGGCCGAGCGGCTCGGGGGGAGCAGTACTTC,CASSGRAARGEQYF
TRBJ1-2,few,TRBD1,TRBV7-6,TGTGCCAGCAGCGACAGGGGTGAAGGCTACACCTTC,CASSDRGEGYTF
TRBJ1-1,.,.,TRBV5-6,TGTGCCAGCAGCTTGGTAGATATGAACACTGAAGCTTTCTTT,CASSLVDMNTEAFF
TRBJ2-7,.,TRBD2,TRBV7-3,TGTGCCAGCAGCCGGGGGGACCTGGGCTCTGGGGTTGGGGAGCAGTACTTC,CASSRGDLGSGVGEQYF
TRBJ2-5,once,.,TRBV29-1,TGCAGCGTTGAATTGGACAGCCACGGGACCCAGTACTTC,CSVELDSHGTQYF
TRBJ2-2,once,.,TRBV18,TGTGCCAGCTCAGACCAACAGGGGAACACCGGGGAGCTGTTTTTT,CASSDQQGNTGELFF
TRBJ1-4,.,TRBD1,TRBV6-1,TGTGCCAGCAGTGCCCGGACAGGGAGGAATGAAAAACTGTTTTTT,CASSARTGRNEKLFF
TRBJ2-1,.,TRBD2,TRBV12-5,TGTGCTAGTACTAGCGGGGGGATCTATGAGCAGTTCTTC,CASTSGGIYEQFF
TRBJ2-7,.,TRBD1,TRBV27,TGTGCCAGCAGCCCACAGGACAGGGTCTACGAGCAGTACTTC,CASSPQDRVYEQYF
TRBJ1-2,.,TRBD1,TRBV28,TGTGCCAGCAGTTTAGGACAGGGGCACCACTATGGCTACACCTTC,CASSLGQGHHYGYTF
TRBJ1-5,few,.,TRBV19,TGTGCCAGTAGTAAGCAATATCAGCCCCAGCATTTT,CASSKQYQPQHF
TRBJ1-2,.,.,TRBV10-2,TGCGCCAGCGGTGGTGCAGGAAGCCTACGAGGCTACACCTTC,CASGGAGSLRGYTF
TRBJ2-1,.,TRBD1,TRBV6-4,TGTGCCAGCAGCCCCGGGACAGGGGCAGGGGGTGAGCAGTTCTTC,CASSPGTGAGGEQFF
TRBJ2-7,.,TRBD2,TRBV28,TGTGCCAGCAGTAGATTATCCTCGGCGGGAGGGAGGGACTACGAGCAGTACTTC,CASSRLSSAGGRDYEQYF
TRBJ2-7,.,.,TRBV3-1/TRBV3-2,TGTGCCAGCAGCCAAGAGCGCTCCTACGAGCAGTACTTC,CASSQERSYEQYF
TRBJ2-1,few,.,TRBV7-2,TGTGCCAGCAGCTTTGGCGGGGGCCCACCCAATGAGCAGTTCTTC,CASSFGGGPPNEQFF
TRBJ1-1,.,.,TRBV7-2,TGTGCCAGCAGCTCCCTGAGGATCGCTGAAGCTTTCTTT,CASSSLRIAEAFF
TRBJ2-2,.,.,TRBV7-6,TGTGCCAGCAGCTTAGATGCGGGACAGAGGATCGGCGGGGAGCTGTTTTTT,CASSLDAGQRIGGELFF
TRBJ2-7,once,TRBD2,TRBV4-1,TGCGCCAGCAGCCAAGATAGAGTTACGGGGGGTGAGCAGTACTTC,CASSQDRVTGGEQYF
TRBJ2-7,.,TRBD2,TRBV9,TGTGCCAGCAGCGCGGGACTAGGTCTCGAGCAGTACTTC,CASSAGLGLEQYF